Listed below are T cell receptor beta chains from one sample, sequenced in a study of T cells after yellow fever vaccination. TCRdb independently ran MiXCR on the 5' RACE reads; one entry per CDR3 protein. The repertoire consists of 200,000 to 300,000 distinct CDR3 sequences, with 13% occurring once and the leading ten covering 0.45% to 0.65%. This specimen consisted of CD4+ T cells sorted from PBMCs, obtained 45 days after the yellow fever booster vaccination. Source of these receptors: a man aged 25 to 45 who received the YFV17D yellow fever vaccine. Each CDR3 is given with its conserved first and last residue. A D gene is named only where the DNA matches it firmly. Clone size is given for some rows only: seen once, a few or many times, or a class if the clone is expanded.

NA | few | TRBJ2-3 | TRBV7-8 | TGTGCCAGCAGCTTAGTGTTAGACACAGATACGCAGTATTTT | CASSLVLDTDTQYF
NA | few | TRBJ2-1 | TRBV20-1 | TGCAGTGCCCAGACTCGGAATGAGCAGTTCTTC | CSAQTRNEQFF
TRBD2 | NA | TRBJ2-1 | TRBV5-1 | TGCGCCAGCAGCCCGCCCTTAAAAACTAGCGGGAGAAATGAGCAGTTCTTC | CASSPPLKTSGRNEQFF
TRBD1 | NA | TRBJ1-1 | TRBV5-1 | TGCGCCAGCAGCTCTCTGACAGGGGACACTGAAGCTTTCTTT | CASSSLTGDTEAFF
NA | NA | TRBJ2-7 | TRBV7-2 | TGTGCCAGCAACCCTTCGAGAGGCGAGCAGTACTTC | CASNPSRGEQYF
NA | few | TRBJ1-1 | TRBV19 | TGTGCCAGTACCTATTGGACTGAAGCTTTCTTT | CASTYWTEAFF
NA | few | TRBJ2-3 | TRBV15 | TGTGCCACCAAGGCGGGACCAAGGGATACGCAGTATTTT | CATKAGPRDTQYF
TRBD2 | NA | TRBJ2-3 | TRBV7-2 | TGTGCCAGCAGCTTCCTAGCGGGAAAAGAGGCAGATACGCAGTATTTT | CASSFLAGKEADTQYF
TRBD1 | few | TRBJ2-5 | TRBV9 | TGTGCCAGCAGCGCACAGGGGGGCTCCCAAGAGACCCAGTACTTC | CASSAQGGSQETQYF
NA | few | TRBJ2-1 | TRBV6-5 | TGTGCCAGCAGCTTAATAACCGGGACGACTGAGCAGTTCTTC | CASSLITGTTEQFF
TRBD2 | NA | TRBJ2-6 | TRBV7-8 | TGTGCCAGCAGCCCCATCCAACGCGGGGGGTCAAGAGGGGGGGCCAACGTCCTGACTTTC | CASSPIQRGGSRGGANVLTF
TRBD2 | few | TRBJ2-3 | TRBV20-1 | TGCAGTGCTAGCCCGGCTAGCGGGAGCACAGATACGCAGTATTTT | CSASPASGSTDTQYF
NA | many | TRBJ1-5 | TRBV7-8 | TGTGCCAGCAGCTTAGTAACAGCTAATCAGCCCCAGCATTTT | CASSLVTANQPQHF
NA | few | TRBJ2-1 | TRBV6-2/TRBV6-3 | TGTGCCAGCAGTAGGGGCTACTCTTTGGATGAGCAGTTCTTC | CASSRGYSLDEQFF
NA | NA | TRBJ2-1 | TRBV2 | TGTGCCAGCAGGCTAGACGGGACAAAAAAAAATGAGCAGTTCTTC | CASRLDGTKKNEQFF
NA | few | TRBJ2-7 | TRBV3-1 | TGTGCCAGCAGCCAAGTGTCTCTCCCGTACGAGCAGTACTTC | CASSQVSLPYEQYF
TRBD1 | few | TRBJ2-7 | TRBV7-2 | TGTGCCAGCAGCATAAGGACAGGTGGCCCCTACGAGCAGTACTTC | CASSIRTGGPYEQYF
TRBD2 | many | TRBJ2-1 | TRBV5-4 | TGTGCCAGCAGCCGGACCCGACTAGCGCTCAACAATGAGCAGTTCTTC | CASSRTRLALNNEQFF
NA | many | TRBJ2-1 | TRBV7-2 | TGTGCCAGCAGCTTAGCCCCCGGGAATGAGCAGTTCTTC | CASSLAPGNEQFF
NA | NA | TRBJ1-1 | TRBV28 | TGTGCCAGCAGCCCAACGATAATGATGAACACTGAAGCTTTCTTT | CASSPTIMMNTEAFF
TRBD1 | few | TRBJ2-3 | TRBV29-1 | TGCAGCGCCCTCCGGGACAGGGGCCTTAATACGCAGTATTTT | CSALRDRGLNTQYF
NA | few | TRBJ2-1 | TRBV7-2 | TGTGCCAGCAGCTCGAGACAGGACAGCAATGAGCAGTTCTTC | CASSSRQDSNEQFF
NA | NA | TRBJ2-5 | TRBV20-1 | TGCAGTGCCCTCAGGGACCGAGAGACCCAGTACTTC | CSALRDRETQYF
TRBD2 | few | TRBJ2-5 | TRBV20-1 | TGCAGTGCTAGCCGAGCGGGAGCGGTAGAGACCCAGTACTTC | CSASRAGAVETQYF
NA | few | TRBJ2-3 | TRBV5-1 | TGCGCCAGCAGCCCACTGGGGGGCCGGAGCACAGATACGCAGTATTTT | CASSPLGGRSTDTQYF
NA | few | TRBJ2-7 | TRBV12-3/TRBV12-4 | TGTGCCAGCACCGAAGGGACCGGCGAGCAGTACTTC | CASTEGTGEQYF
NA | few | TRBJ1-2 | TRBV7-9 | TGTGCCAGCAGCCCTGGGTCCCCAAACTATGGCTACACCTTC | CASSPGSPNYGYTF
NA | NA | TRBJ2-7 | TRBV20-1 | TGCAGTGCTAGGGTGTTGCAGGGCTCCTACGAGCAGTACTTC | CSARVLQGSYEQYF
NA | NA | TRBJ2-6 | TRBV6-2/TRBV6-3 | TGTGCCAGCAGTTCGTATTGGGGGAGTGACAGAAGCTCTGGGGCCAACGTCCTGACTTTC | CASSSYWGSDRSSGANVLTF
TRBD2 | few | TRBJ2-7 | TRBV24-1 | TGTGCCACCAGTGACCCCGGACTAGGCGAGCAGTACTTC | CATSDPGLGEQYF
TRBD2 | NA | TRBJ2-7 | TRBV20-1 | TGCAGTGCAGCCGGGACTAGCGGGAGTATCAACGAGCAGTACTTC | CSAAGTSGSINEQYF
TRBD1 | NA | TRBJ1-5 | TRBV6-1 | TGTGCCAGCAGCGGCGGGGGACAGAGCAATCAGCCCCAGCATTTT | CASSGGGQSNQPQHF
NA | few | TRBJ2-1 | TRBV20-1 | TGCAGTGCTAAGGGCAGGAGCTCCTACAATGAGCAGTTCTTC | CSAKGRSSYNEQFF
TRBD2 | NA | TRBJ2-7 | TRBV10-3 | TGTGCCATCAGTGATGCTAGCGGTTACGAGCAGTACTTC | CAISDASGYEQYF
TRBD2 | NA | TRBJ2-3 | TRBV7-2 | TGTGCCAGCAGCCGCGGACTAGGAAGGACAGATACGCAGTATTTT | CASSRGLGRTDTQYF
TRBD1 | many | TRBJ2-1 | TRBV6-5 | TGTGCCAGCAGTTATCGACGGGACAGACTTAACAATGAGCAGTTCTTC | CASSYRRDRLNNEQFF
NA | NA | TRBJ2-1 | TRBV6-2/TRBV6-3 | TGTGCCAGCAAGGGGAGCGTTAGGGACAATGAGCAGTTCTTC | CASKGSVRDNEQFF
TRBD1 | few | TRBJ2-1 | TRBV27 | TGTGCCAGCAGTACCTCGGGACAGGTGAACAATGAGCAGTTCTTC | CASSTSGQVNNEQFF
TRBD2 | NA | TRBJ2-1 | TRBV4-3 | TGCGCCAGCAGCCGTTCCCCGGGGGGCGGGAGGGCCCATGAGCAGTTCTTC | CASSRSPGGGRAHEQFF
NA | NA | TRBJ2-4 | TRBV7-2 | TGTGCCAGCAGCCCCGACCGGAGGGAACTAGCCAAAAACATTCAGTACTTC | CASSPDRRELAKNIQYF
NA | NA | TRBJ1-1 | TRBV7-9 | TGTGCCAGCAGCTTAAGCACAGGGTTTAGCACTGAAGCTTTCTTT | CASSLSTGFSTEAFF
NA | NA | TRBJ2-7 | TRBV9 | TGTGCCAGCAGCGTAGGTGCGGGGATTGAGGGCGAGCAGTACTTC | CASSVGAGIEGEQYF
NA | NA | TRBJ1-1 | TRBV5-1 | TGCGCCAGCAGTTTGGGGTCGGGGGCGAAAACGAACACTGAAGCTTTCTTT | CASSLGSGAKTNTEAFF
NA | NA | TRBJ2-3 | TRBV7-6 | TGTGCCAGCAGCGGACACCGGAGCACAGATACGCAGTATTTT | CASSGHRSTDTQYF
TRBD2 | few | TRBJ2-7 | TRBV5-1 | TGCGCCAGCAGCTTAGCGGGGGGGCAGCCCTACGAGCAGTACTTC | CASSLAGGQPYEQYF
NA | NA | TRBJ2-7 | TRBV5-1 | TGCGCCAGCAGCTTCCAGGGAGAACAGCGCGAGCAGTACTTC | CASSFQGEQREQYF
TRBD1 | NA | TRBJ2-3 | TRBV4-2 | TGTGCCAGCAGCCATCTGGGACAGGGCTCAACAGATACGCAGTATTTT | CASSHLGQGSTDTQYF
TRBD2 | many | TRBJ2-1 | TRBV7-3 | TGTGCCAGCAGCTACTCGGGAGGGCCAAGGATTGAGCAGTTCTTC | CASSYSGGPRIEQFF